This T cell receptor (beta chain) was captured by sequencing in a study of T-cell memory formation after mild COVID-19. Study details: Each donor largely had its own TCR clusters.

CDR1 is SGHRS, CDR2 YFSETQ, per germline. The CDR3 is 14 residues long. V shed 4 bases and J 5 bases; nucleotides not matched to a gene: 5. Libraries for TCRalpha and TCRbeta carried sample barcodes and unique molecular identifiers via 5'RACE. TCRdb redid the calling of the 5' RACE reads with MiXCR, one entry per CDR3 protein. The sample shows 530,000 or so distinct CDR3 sequences, 17% of them seen only once. Concerning this clonotype: Its specificity is not known.

Study results and limitations: Clones contracting day 15 to 85 were balanced CD4/CD8; later expanders leaned CD4+. Among clones peaking at day 37 in the second wave, SARS-CoV-2 specificity remained unconfirmed.

The sequencing input was PBMCs or a T cell subset sorted from them (not recorded which). This chain uses TRBV5-1 with TRBJ1-1; 10 positions match TRBD1. The source is an adult woman who had mild COVID-19 (a few samples of this study predate the infection). Cell type and time point are not known. This CDR3 is CASSRGQGVTEAFF. In DNA form, the CDR3 reads TGCGCCAGCAGCCGTGGACAGGGGGTAACTGAAGCTTTCTTT.